This TCR beta chain is drawn from a study of blood T cells in healthy people across ages (dated by TCRdb to 2013 to 2016). Turning to the overall study: Template switching captured roughly one uniquely barcoded TCR beta cDNA molecule per two T cells in model experiments. Using deep sequencing normalized with unique cDNA molecular identifiers, the study measured how TCR beta repertoire diversity changes with age. To avoid experimental bias, donors of different ages were distributed randomly across sequencing lanes. The study analyzed two additional independent replicas of 1 million unique cDNA reads from the same blood draw for two donors, one aged 18 to 29 and one aged 80 or older. Donors were grouped into four age groups: young (average approximately 15 years), middle-aged (39), aged (approximately 67) and long-lived (around 80). Points the paper makes about the study in general: As age increased, observed TCR beta diversity per million T cells dropped in a roughly linear way, and a significant reduction was already evident by age approximately 40. Because profiling used bulk unsorted PBMCs, naive and antigen-experienced compartments could not be compared conclusively. There was a strong correlation between observed TCR beta diversity and the percentage of naive T cells measured by flow cytometry. Compared with the aged group, more naive CD4+ T cells, fewer expanded clones and increased TCR diversity were shown by the long-lived group, suggesting age selection. Total diversity estimates from one million sequenced T cells were considered lower bounds and underestimates. The CMV infection status of donors was not known, potentially confounding age-related changes in expanded clonotypes.

The donors were 40 or so Caucasian individuals from Russia, aged 6 to 90 years, who were systemically healthy. Each donor gave around 9.8 milliliters of peripheral blood, collected into EDTA-treated Vacutainer tubes. Ficoll-Paque density-gradient centrifugation was used to isolate PBMCs, with at least 6 million per sample. Trizol reagent was used to extract total RNA from the PBMCs, yielding at least 5.5 micrograms per sample. For every donor, an aliquot of PBMCs went through flow cytometry to measure the percentages of naive CD45RAhigh/CD27high T cells. In the case of this clonotype: Its antigen is still unknown. One end of the junction varies from germline; a read error may be responsible.

The method behind the library was 5' RACE. The data were produced on an Illumina HiSeq 2500. A second PCR of 7 to 11 cycles was performed with a sample-barcoded 5' primer and a J-beta primer mix. A template-switch 5' adaptor carrying 12 random nucleotides introduced a unique molecular identifier onto each TCR beta cDNA molecule. At least 2.5 million CDR3-containing paired-end reads were obtained from each sample. First-strand cDNA was synthesized from all RNA with the Mint cDNA synthesis kit, primed by a TRBC-specific oligonucleotide. After uracil-DNA glycosylase treatment, a first 18-cycle PCR used universal primers M1SS and BC2_uni_R on all cDNA. In the authors' own workflow: For normalization, 1 million high-quality reads, each with a distinct molecular identifier, were randomly selected from each sample. Reads with shared molecular identifiers were discarded instead of being binned into consensus sequences. MiTCR, with a Q25 quality threshold and the strictest error-elimination algorithm, was used for CDR3 identification, clonotype clustering and error correction. A nonparametric unseen species model with Euler transformation was used to estimate lower-bound total TCR beta diversity. TCRdb reprocessed the public reads (quality trimming at Q25 with fastp, clone calling with MiXCR) and kept in-frame beta chains. Rows matching on CDR3 protein sequence are summarized as one entry with the most common DNA and genes. The V and J calls come from TCRdb's annotation, not from the publication. The sample has 1.5 million to 2 million distinct CDR3 sequences on record, roughly 30% of them singletons. The ten largest make up about 11% of the sample.

The CDR3 runs 15 amino acids, cysteine and phenylalanine included. CDR3 DNA is the only sequence kept; it has 45 bases, read in frame from the first base. From a lookup of the germline V gene, CDR1 and CDR2 are LGHNA and YNFKEQ. The sequence was obtained from a woman aged 25-40 years in good health. The chain is assembled from TRBV4-2 and TRBJ2-1; the D element might be TRBD1 or TRBD2, as each aligns at 5 bases. What was sequenced was blood. The CDR3 loop reads CASGQDEGTYNEQFF. The DNA sequence is given as TGTGCCAGTGGCCAAGACGAAGGGACCTATAATGAGCAGTTCTTC.